The present T cell receptor beta chain was sequenced within a study of cytomegalovirus exposure and HLA in healthy donors. Broader study findings: In a later analysis, CMV-associated beta chains were mostly HLA-associated, it appeared. As was reported, the HLA-A and HLA-B alleles of most subjects were accurately predicted from TCR beta sequences. Cytomegalovirus status was reportedly diagnosed by the classifier with high specificity and sensitivity.

The PCR contained 60 Vbeta and 13 Jbeta primers. TCRdb's copy holds only in-frame clones and misses some; the assay was immunoSEQ multiplex PCR. The profile shows about 130,000 clones, roughly 70% of them singletons. This clone was counted only a few times. The antigen is unknown. The origin of this receptor is a man aged 30-40 years in good health and CMV-seronegative. Input material: PBMCs.

CDR3 protein: CASSSLRDNEQFF. The CDR3 nucleotides read TGTGCCAGCAGTTCCCTTCGGGACAATGAGCAGTTCTTC. The chain is built from TRBV7-9 and TRBJ2-1, with D unresolved. The CDR3 has 13 amino acids. CDR1 is SEHNR and CDR2 is FQNEAQ in the germline V gene (reference sequence). The V end lost 6 bases, the J end lost 5 bases, and 11 bases lay between the germline ends. The entire variable domain, with the rest obtained from reference TRBV7-9 and TRBJ2-1, is as follows: DTGVSQNPRHKITKRGQNVTFRCDPISEHNRLYWYRQTLGQGPEFLTYFQNEAQLEKSRLLSDRFSAERPKGSFSTLEIQRTEQGDSAMYLCASSSLRDNEQFFGPGTRLTVL.